Following are 13 T cell receptor beta chains from one sample sequenced in a study of blood T cell repertoires in COVID-19. Clones were read by immunoSEQ multiplex PCR, and TCRdb kept only the in-frame ones, dropping some. The sample has about 360,000 clones, approximately 77% seen once. Sequencing was done on a sample of peripheral blood. The receptors here all came from a human donor with acute or convalescent COVID-19. The donor label of this sample is uncertain.

With respect to this clone: The identical CDR3 is also encoded by other nucleotide sequences in the sample. This chain connects TRBV7-9 to TRBJ2-2; D is ambiguous. Trimming stripped 2 bases from V and 1 base from J, with 5 bases between. In germline, CDR1 is SEHNR, CDR2 FQNEAQ (reference sequence). This CDR3 spans 14 amino acids. DNA for the CDR3: TGTGCCAGCAGCTTAACTGGGAACACCGGGGAGCTGTTTTTT. Translating it yields CASSLTGNTGELFF.

The CDR3 spells CASSNPPIRGDGYTF. The DNA of the CDR3 is TGTGCCAGCAGTAACCCCCCCATACGGGGTGATGGCTACACCTTC. V and J are TRBV6-5 and TRBJ1-2; D remains unclear. There are 15 residues in the CDR3. Trimming took off 5 bases at V and 6 bases at J, with 19 bases between the two ends. In germline, CDR1 is MNHEY, CDR2 SVGAGI.

With regard to this clone: The sample holds other DNA sequences that translate to the same CDR3. V is TRBV18 and J is TRBJ1-1, with D uncertain. The germline V gene has CDR1 KGHSH and CDR2 LQKENI. CDR3 length: 13 amino acids. Between the trimmed V and J ends, which lost 3 bases and 2 bases, there was a span of 7 bases. DNA for the CDR3: TGTGCCAGCTCACCCCGAGCAAACACTGAAGCTTTCTTT. Translated: CASSPRANTEAFF.

The V and J genes are TRBV27 and TRBJ2-1; 10 nucleotides match TRBD2. V gave up 6 bases and J gave up 7 bases; unmatched junction bases: 9. The CDR3 consists of 15 residues. Per the germline V gene, CDR1 is MNHEY and CDR2 is SMNVEV (reference sequence). CDR3: CASSRAGGPGNEQFF. The CDR3, as DNA: TGTGCCAGCAGCCGAGCGGGAGGGCCAGGTAATGAGCAGTTCTTC.

V usage is TRBV7-8 and J usage is TRBJ1-5, with D possibly matching TRBD1 (6 bases). The CDR3 totals 17 residues. V was cut by 5 bases and J by 3 bases, with 20 bases left in between. Germline V lookup: CDR1 SGHVS, CDR2 FQNEAQ. CDR3 in DNA: TGTGCCAGCAGCCCCTACGACAGGATTTTTAACAATCAGCCCCAGCATTTT. This translates into CASSPYDRIFNNQPQHF. Full variable domain (rest looked up from reference TRBV7-8 and TRBJ1-5): GAGVSQSPRYKVAKRGQDVALRCDPISGHVSLFWYQQALGQGPEFLTYFQNEAQLDKSGLPSDRFFAERPEGSVSTLKIQRTQQEDSAVYLCASSPYDRIFNNQPQHFGDGTRLSIL.

The chain is built from TRBV5-4 and TRBJ2-3, with D possibly being TRBD2 (6 bases). V gave up 2 bases and J gave up 3 bases, with 7 bases separating them. Germline V gene lookup returns CDR1 SGHNT and CDR2 YYREEE (reference sequence). This CDR3 is built from 13 residues. The CDR3 DNA reads TGTGCCAGCAGCTTTCGGGGGACAGATACGCAGTATTTT. It codes for CASSFRGTDTQYF.

The chain employs TRBV5-1 and TRBJ2-3, with TRBD2 matching over 9 bases. The CDR3 loop spans 16 amino acids. Germline lookup yields CDR1 SGHRS and CDR2 YFSETQ. The V segment lost 5 bases and the J segment 2 bases; nucleotides outside the gene matches: 9. CDR3 bases: TGCGCCAGCAGTTTCTGGAGCGGGGGGAACACAGATACGCAGTATTTT. The encoded protein is CASSFWSGGNTDTQYF.

The table lists this clone with a few counts. The chain is built from TRBV5-6 and TRBJ1-2; D not resolved. CDR1 is SGHDT, CDR2 YYEEEE, per germline. V was shortened by 2 bases and J by 8 bases, with 13 bases between the two germline ends. The CDR3 consists of 13 residues. The CDR3 region is CASSLIGVKGYTF. The CDR3 nucleotides read TGTGCCAGCAGCTTAATCGGGGTAAAGGGCTACACCTTC.

This rearrangement joins TRBV6-1 to TRBJ2-3, with D perhaps matching TRBD1 (6 bases). Germline CDR1 MNHNS, CDR2 SASEGT. V shed 2 bases and J shed 3 bases, with 12 bases lying between them. This CDR3 region has 15 residues. The DNA for the CDR3 is TGTGCCAGCAGTGAACAGGGGCCAGGAACAGATACGCAGTATTTT. Translating it yields CASSEQGPGTDTQYF.

The rearrangement uses TRBV5-4 and TRBJ1-6, with 8 bases that match TRBD1. CDR1 is SGHNT, CDR2 YYREEE, per germline (reference sequence). V dropped 3 bases and J dropped 8; count of bases not matched to a gene: 4. The length of the CDR3 is 14 residues. CDR3 nucleotide sequence: TGTGCCAGCAGCTGGGACAGGACGGATTCACCCCTCCACTTT. This sequence encodes CASSWDRTDSPLHF.

The CDR3 protein is CASSSDYRQGKLPEAFF. The CDR3 nucleotides are TGTGCCAGTAGTTCGGATTATCGGCAGGGGAAATTGCCTGAAGCTTTCTTT. This chain links TRBV19 with TRBJ1-1, with a tentative D call TRBD1 (6 bases). The CDR3 is 17 residues long. Germline-derived CDR1 and CDR2 are LNHDA and SQIVND (reference sequence). V lost 5 bases and J 6 bases, leaving 25 bases between the germline ends.

The chain joins TRBV4-2 to TRBJ1-2; TRBD1 matches 9 bases. The CDR3 is 13 residues long. Germline assignment: CDR1 LGHNA and CDR2 YNFKEQ. The ends lost 4 bases at V and 6 bases at J; junction bases unmatched: 3. CDR3 coding DNA: TGTGCCAGCAGCCGGGGACAGGGTGATGGCTACACCTTC. Amino acids: CASSRGQGDGYTF.

The count of this clone is one. The genes are TRBV5-4 and TRBJ1-2, with TRBD1 identical over 7 bases. Germline V gene data show CDR1 as SGHNT and CDR2 as YYREEE (reference sequence). This CDR3 comprises 16 residues. V shed 1 base and J 8 bases; nucleotides not matched to a gene: 14. CDR3 bases: TGTGCCAGCAGCTTGAAGACAGGGCCTTCGATCTTAGGCTACACCTTC. Amino acid sequence: CASSLKTGPSILGYTF.